This entry lists 22 T cell receptor beta chains sequenced from one sample in a study of T-cell reconstitution after alpha-beta-depleted transplantation in children. TCRbeta library preparation incorporated unique molecular identifiers. TCRdb used MiXCR to reprocess the PCR reads, holding one entry per CDR3 protein. The sample consists of just under 150,000 distinct CDR3 sequences, 8% to 10% of them appearing once. The sample consisted of PBMCs, mostly from graft donor cells, taken 180 days after TCRalphabeta/CD19-depleted stem cell transplant. Receptor source: a female patient aged 2 to 10 who had a stem cell transplant for congenital amegakaryocytic thrombocytopenia, so the T cells may come from the graft donor.

This clonotype appeared many times. The J gene is TRBJ1-2, the V gene TRBV5-1; D perhaps matches TRBD1 (5 bases). This CDR3 comprises 14 residues. Trimming stripped 3 bases from V and 5 bases from J, with 14 bases between. Per the germline V gene, CDR1 is SGHRS and CDR2 is YFSETQ. The CDR3 region is CASSSGGSGYGYTF. Written as DNA, the CDR3 is TGCGCCAGCAGCTCCGGGGGTAGTGGGTATGGCTACACCTTC.

This clonotype was seen repeatedly, ten times or more. This chain uses TRBV12-3 or TRBV12-4 with TRBJ2-1; the D gene is possibly TRBD2 (6 bases). V shed 7 bases and J shed 8 bases, with 15 bases lying between them. The CDR3 loop spans 13 amino acids. The CDR3 loop reads CASTFATSHEQFF. The CDR3 nucleotides are TGTGCCAGCACCTTCGCTACTAGCCATGAGCAGTTCTTC.

This clonotype appeared many times. This chain links TRBV5-5 with TRBJ2-3; 9 nucleotides agree with TRBD1. Germline V lookup: CDR1 SGHKS, CDR2 YYEKEE (reference sequence). The CDR3 is made up of 17 amino acids. With V trimmed by 0 bases and J by 1 base, 6 bases remained unmatched. The CDR3 sequence: CASSLALWDRGTDTQYF. As DNA, the CDR3 is TGTGCCAGCAGCTTGGCCCTTTGGGACAGGGGCACAGATACGCAGTATTTT.

On this clonotype itself: A much larger clone lies one base from this, so it may be a read error. The rearrangement links TRBV7-2 to TRBJ2-1; D may match TRBD1 or TRBD2 (5 bases each). The V end lost 1 base, the J end lost 2 bases, and 9 bases lay between the germline ends. Germline assignment: CDR1 SGHTA and CDR2 FQGNSA. This CDR3 is 15 amino acids long. The CDR3 DNA is TGTGCCAGCAGCTTAGTACGGGGCGCCTACAATGAGCAGTTCTTC. Encoded protein: CASSLVRGAYNEQFF.

The table lists this clonotype with many counts. J is TRBJ2-7 and V is TRBV18, with TRBD1 as a possible D gene (5 bases). V lost 3 bases and J 7 bases, leaving 19 bases between the germline ends. This CDR3 region has 15 residues. The germline V gene has CDR1 KGHSH and CDR2 LQKENI. CDR3 protein: CASSPAGPTLKEQYF. In nucleotides, the CDR3 is TGTGCCAGCTCACCGGCAGGGCCCACTTTAAAGGAGCAGTACTTC.

CDR3 amino acids: CASSLGGGLGTREQYF. DNA for the CDR3: TGTGCCAGCAGCTTAGGGGGGGGTCTGGGTACGAGAGAGCAGTACTTC. The chain recombines TRBV5-4 with TRBJ2-7; weak D call: TRBD2 (7 bases). The CDR3 is 16 residues long. CDR1 is SGHNT and CDR2 is YYREEE in the germline V gene (reference sequence). V gave up 2 bases and J gave up 7 bases, with 22 bases separating them.

Of note for this clonotype: This may arise from a read error, as a much more abundant clone is one base away. This CDR3 is CASSPGISGSTGELFF. CDR3 bases: TGTGCCAGCAGCCCCGGGATTAGCGGGAGTACCGGGGAGCTGTTTTTT. The rearrangement links TRBV5-5 to TRBJ2-2; TRBD2 matches at 9 bases. The trim removed 4 bases at V and 5 bases at J, leaving 9 bases unmatched. The CDR3 is 16 amino acids. CDR1 is SGHKS and CDR2 is YYEKEE in the germline V gene (reference sequence). The full variable domain, rest sourced from reference TRBV5-5 and TRBJ2-2, is DAGVTQSPTHLIKTRGQQVTLRCSPISGHKSVSWYQQVLGQGPQFIFQYYEKEERGRGNFPDRFSARQFPNYSSELNVNALLLGDSALYLCASSPGISGSTGELFFGEGSRLTVL.

This clonotype was seen repeatedly, ten times or more. The chain recombines TRBV12-3 or TRBV12-4 with TRBJ2-5; the match to TRBD2 covers 11 bases. V shed 5 bases and J 3 bases; nucleotides not matched to a gene: 2. The CDR3 length is 14 residues. The CDR3 DNA is TGTGCCAGCAGTCCGGGACTAGCGGAAGAGACCCAGTACTTC. Protein sequence: CASSPGLAEETQYF.

In its sample, this clonotype was seen many times. The chain links TRBV6-5 to TRBJ2-1; 10 nucleotides align to TRBD2. The CDR3 contains 16 residues. With 1 base clipped from V and 3 bases from J, the junction kept 3 bases outside the gene matches. Germline V CDR1 and CDR2: MNHEY, SVGAGI. The CDR3 DNA follows: TGTGCCAGCAGTTACTTCTCTAGCGGGGGCTACAATGAGCAGTTCTTC. Its translation: CASSYFSSGGYNEQFF.

The sample holds a few counts of this clonotype. This chain connects TRBV7-6 to TRBJ2-1, with D possibly being TRBD2 (5 bases). CDR3 length: 14 residues. The V gene's germline CDR1 is SGHVS and CDR2 FNYEAQ. Between the trimmed V and J ends, which lost 5 bases and 9 bases, there was a span of 17 bases. CDR3 in amino acids: CASSAPDTSVEQFF. The DNA of the CDR3 is TGTGCCAGCAGCGCACCAGATACTAGTGTTGAGCAGTTCTTC.

The chain combines TRBV5-5 with TRBJ1-5; the D is unclear. The CDR3 runs 17 residues. Between the trimmed V and J ends, which lost 0 bases and 0 bases, there was a span of 13 bases. CDR1 and CDR2 (germline): SGHKS, YYEKEE (reference sequence). DNA of the CDR3: TGTGCCAGCAGCTTGGTTTTGGCCCGTCTTAGCAATCAGCCCCAGCATTTT. This encodes CASSLVLARLSNQPQHF.

Points on this clonotype: In this CDR3 the conserved last residue, phenylalanine or tryptophan, is missing, so a read error is likely. The chain employs TRBV29-1 and TRBJ2-3; D is perhaps TRBD2 (6 bases). Germline V gene lookup returns CDR1 SQVTM and CDR2 ANQGSEA. This CDR3 region has 14 residues. Deletions cut 6 bases from V and 2 bases from J, with 15 bases between. CDR3: CSVEPGLHTDTQYS. In DNA, the CDR3 is TGCAGCGTGGAACCGGGACTTCACACAGATACGCAGTATTCT.

This clonotype was recorded many times. The chain links TRBV5-1 to TRBJ2-1, with TRBD2 matching over 8 bases. The CDR3 consists of 18 residues. Germline CDR1 SGHRS, CDR2 YFSETQ. Trimming removed 0 bases from V and 8 bases from J; junction bases left unmatched: 16. For the CDR3, the DNA is TGCGCCAGCAGCTTGGGGGCATTGACTAGCGCTGGAATCTATGAGCAGTTCTTC. It is translated as CASSLGALTSAGIYEQFF.

This clonotype has just a few counts. V is TRBV12-3 or TRBV12-4 and J is TRBJ1-5; possibly TRBD1 for D (5 bases). The CDR3 runs 16 residues. V shed 6 bases and J shed 1 base, with 16 bases lying between them. The CDR3 protein is CASSSQGPGSNQPQHF. The CDR3 DNA is TGTGCCAGCAGCTCGCAGGGTCCTGGAAGCAATCAGCCCCAGCATTTT.

This clonotype was picked up many times. V and J are TRBV7-2 and TRBJ2-7, with D tentatively TRBD1 (6 bases). The germline CDR1 and CDR2 sequences are SGHTA and FQGNSA. V was shortened by 4 bases and J by 0 bases, with 10 bases between the two germline ends. The length of the CDR3 is 14 residues. Here the CDR3 DNA reads TGTGCCAGCAGCTGGACAGCCTCCTCCTACGAGCAGTACTTC. Translated: CASSWTASSYEQYF. Supplemented by reference TRBV7-2 and TRBJ2-7, the full variable domain reads GAGVSQSPSNKVTEKGKDVELRCDPISGHTALYWYRQSLGQGLEFLIYFQGNSAPDKSGLPSDRFSAERTGGSVSTLTIQRTQQEDSAVYLCASSWTASSYEQYFGPGTRLTVT.

This clonotype was recorded a few times. This chain uses TRBV20-1 with TRBJ2-7; maybe TRBD1 (5 bases). The CDR3 sequence is 14 residues long. The germline V gene encodes CDR1 DFQATT and CDR2 SNEGSKA (reference sequence). V lost 1 base, J lost 1 base, and 11 bases lay in between. The CDR3 nucleotides are TGCAGTGCTAGAGTTTCACAGGTATCCTACGAGCAGTACTTC. Protein sequence: CSARVSQVSYEQYF.

This clonotype was observed a handful of times. This chain joins TRBV5-1 and TRBJ1-2; 7 nucleotides match TRBD1. Germline CDR1 SGHRS, CDR2 YFSETQ. The CDR3 contains 14 residues. V was pared by 1 base and J by 4 bases, with 4 bases of the junction left unmatched. CDR3 sequence reads: CASSLSGQLYGYTF. CDR3 sequence (DNA): TGCGCCAGCAGCTTGTCGGGACAGCTCTATGGCTACACCTTC.

This clonotype was counted many times. The chain recombines TRBV28 with TRBJ2-7; D uncertain. There are 13 residues in the CDR3. Germline CDR1 and CDR2: MDHEN and SYDVKM. Deletions cut 6 bases from V and 2 bases from J, with 11 bases between. The CDR3 DNA is TGTGCCAGCAGCACAACAGAGACCTACGAGCAGTACTTC. It codes for CASSTTETYEQYF. Full variable domain (remainder filled in from reference TRBV28 and TRBJ2-7): DVKVTQSSRYLVKRTGEKVFLECVQDMDHENMFWYRQDPGLGLRLIYFSYDVKMKEKGDIPEGYSVSREKKERFSLILESASTNQTSMYLCASSTTETYEQYFGPGTRLTVT.

This clonotype was counted at least ten times. V is TRBV5-1 and J is TRBJ1-4, with 9 bases lining up with TRBD1. Per the germline V gene, CDR1 is SGHRS and CDR2 is YFSETQ. With V trimmed by 0 bases and J by 11 bases, 2 bases remained unmatched. The CDR3 covers 13 residues. The CDR3 nucleotides read TGCGCCAGCAGCTTGGGGGACAGGGTGAAACTGTTTTTT. Translated, it gives CASSLGDRVKLFF.

This clonotype was picked up many times. This sequence joins TRBV7-2 and TRBJ2-3, with D unresolved. The CDR3 has 13 residues. Looked up from germline, CDR1 is SGHTA and CDR2 is FQGNSA. Trimming removed 1 base at V and 7 bases at J, with 9 bases between. This CDR3 reads CASSLELVHTQYF. The CDR3 DNA is TGTGCCAGCAGCTTAGAGCTAGTCCATACGCAGTATTTT.

This clonotype was detected ten times or more. The chain has TRBV3-2 and TRBJ2-5; the D call TRBD2 from the table was never checked on the DNA. TRBV3-2 is marked as a pseudogene. This CDR3 is 15 amino acids long. CDR3 residues: CATSRLAGDQETQYF. The CDR3 DNA is TGTGCCACCTCCCGTCTAGCGGGGGACCAAGAGACCCAGTACTTC.

This clonotype was recorded a few times. CDR3 residues: CSARDRSRVAREQYF. CDR3 nucleotides: TGCAGTGCTAGAGATCGTAGCCGGGTGGCTCGGGAGCAGTACTTC. The gene calls are TRBV20-1 and TRBJ2-7; D is unresolved. The CDR3 contains 15 residues. The ends were cut back, 0 bases at V and 7 bases at J, with 19 bases in the middle. The germline V gene encodes CDR1 DFQATT and CDR2 SNEGSKA (reference sequence).